This TCR beta chain came from a study of T-cell memory formation after mild COVID-19. It was 5'RACE with constant-segment primers that produced the TCR alpha and TCR beta cDNA libraries, which carried sample barcodes and UMIs. TCRdb independently ran MiXCR on the 5' RACE reads; one entry per CDR3 protein. The sample yields roughly 130,000 distinct CDR3 sequences, around 6.3% seen once. From germline, CDR1 is MNHNS and CDR2 SASEGT. CDR3 length: 14 amino acids. The V and J ends lost 1 base and 1 base respectively, with 6 bases between them. About this clonotype: Its antigen remains unknown.

Study findings and constraints: Memory from before infection featured some responding clones, which suggests cross-reactive memory joined. CD4+ contracting clones were mainly CM and EM; CD8+ ones, EMRA.

The receptor was isolated from an adult woman who had mild COVID-19 (a few samples of this study predate the infection). Cell type and time point are not known. The specimen was PBMCs or a T cell subset sorted from them (not recorded which). This chain uses TRBV6-1 with TRBJ2-3; D gene uncertain. The DNA for the CDR3 is TGTGCCAGCAGTGAAGGGCGGCGCACAGATACGCAGTATTTT. Amino acids: CASSEGRRTDTQYF.